This TCR beta chain was captured in a study of blood T cell repertoires in COVID-19. In the study overall: Sites across the United States, Italy and Spain contributed samples from acute and convalescent COVID-19. PBMCs, B-cell-depleted T cells, or T cells provided the cDNA or gDNA that made up the material.

The germline V gene has CDR1 LGHDT and CDR2 YNNKEL (reference sequence). This CDR3 contains 18 residues. J lost 3 bases, V lost 0 bases, and 10 bases had no gene match. As processed by the authors: Scientists estimated how many nucleated cells there were by amplifying reference gene primers. This table comes from immunoSEQ multiplex PCR, and its TCRdb copy is limited to in-frame clones, with some not included. V and J calls and clone size are as listed in that table; D and trimming were resolved from the DNA. The table includes about 220,000 clones, approximately 81% detected once. Material: peripheral blood. J is TRBJ2-5 and V is TRBV3-1 (or the pseudogene TRBV3-2); 10 nucleotides agree with TRBD2. The clonotype was recovered from a woman aged 55-70 years who had recovered from COVID-19. The chain's CDR3 is CASSQDWVASGGKETQYF. CDR3 nucleotide sequence: TGTGCCAGCAGCCAAGATTGGGTGGCTAGCGGGGGAAAAGAGACCCAGTACTTC.